This note documents a single T cell receptor (beta chain) sequence. There are many counts of this clonotype. Its antigen is currently not known. Per-base quality was not reported, and no clone a single base away is much larger than it. The sample comes from a study of T cells in Graves' hyperthyroidism and ophthalmopathy (dated by TCRdb to between 2017 and 2020). Some background on the complete study: Peripheral blood was sampled at the time of initial diagnosis, prior to any treatment. To identify distinguishing TCR V-J signatures, a discovery cohort of around 100 patients was used, comprising some 43 with Graves' ophthalmopathy and around 60 with stable Graves' hyperthyroidism. Prospective prediction of ophthalmopathy was tested in an independent validation cohort of under 20 hyperthyroidism patients and 17 patients who later progressed to ophthalmopathy. The 80 to 100 discovery patients were randomly divided into training and test sets at a 7:3 ratio. In six Graves' hyperthyroidism patients, the study also compared T-cell repertoires from thyroid tissue with T-cell repertoires from blood. Once sampling was done, hyperthyroidism patients were given methimazole at a starting dose of 30 mg daily, whereas ophthalmopathy patients were given high-dose intravenous methylprednisolone. TCR Vbeta CDR3 sequencing of 120 to 150 peripheral blood samples (approximately 44 ophthalmopathy, 75 hyperthyroidism and approximately 17 progressor patients) is reported in the paper.

The TCR beta CDR3 regions were amplified from the RNA transcripts. For the first round of RT-PCR on the TCR CDR3, the HTBI primer set was used together with the Qiagen OneStep RT-PCR kit. Libraries were constructed in a second round of multiplex PCR, after which size selection and purification were carried out. The libraries were sequenced on an Illumina HiSeq2000 using paired-end 100 bp reads. The original methods were these. SOAPnuke was used to process the raw data, removing reads that contained adapters or uncalled bases, had a mean Phred below 15, or lacked an exact match to the constant primer or identifier. High-quality paired reads were merged with COPE v1.2.5, and unique nucleotide sequences were defined as clonotypes. MiTCR v1.1 was used to align clonotypes to the IMGT TRBV, TRBD and TRBJ reference segments. The analysis was restricted to V-J combinations with a frequency above 0.0001, which together covered approximately 99% of the repertoires. A TCS score was defined as the ratio of F50 (clonal expansion) to E x V (chaos), with BLOSUM62-based TCRdist applied between CDR3 peptides within each V-J. Welch's t-statistics and random forest reduced 500 to 650 V-J features to 13, which were used in a naive Bayes classifier (R e1071). TCRdb handled the public reads itself, with Q25 trimming in fastp and clone calling in MiXCR, and kept productive beta chains. Rows are unified per CDR3 protein, each entry keeping the most common DNA and genes. TCRdb's processing, not the authors' own work, is the source of the V and J calls. The sample table records fewer than 550,000 distinct CDR3 sequences; roughly 14% of these occur just once. 7.5% to 9% of the sample comes from the top ten.

Study-level results and caveats: No statistical method was used to set the sample size in advance, and investigators knew the group allocation. During validation, the model predicted progression to ophthalmopathy a median of roughly six months ahead of onset, with almost 71% sensitivity and less than 85% specificity. Most expanded thyroid clonotypes (frequency above 0.001) were also detected in blood, suggesting blood repertoires may reflect thyroid immune responses. A model built on a 13 V-J signature distinguished ophthalmopathy from stable hyperthyroidism, reaching about 88% sensitivity and around 82% specificity in cross-validation and 80%/75% in testing.

Graves' hyperthyroidism was defined as stable when no progression to ophthalmopathy occurred over 18 months of follow-up. Hyperthyroidism patients were aged 18 to 65 years and newly diagnosed, with disease duration of less than 2 months. Any patient with an uncontrolled infection, another autoimmune disease, pregnancy or lactation was excluded. Diagnoses relied on clinical symptoms, serum thyroxine and TRAb, thyroid ultrasound and orbital computed tomography. Ficoll-Paque density gradient centrifugation was used to isolate PBMCs from approximately 10 ml of fresh peripheral blood. Total RNA was extracted with Trizol reagent, and quality was checked on an Agilent 2100 Bioanalyzer. From its cysteine to its phenylalanine, the CDR3 spans 15 amino acids. The kept DNA is CDR3 alone, 45 bases in frame from the first base. Relative to germline, V is 7 bases shorter and J is 2 bases shorter, with 17 bases between their ends.

This TCR was sampled from a woman between 18 and 29 years old with Graves' hyperthyroidism. What was sequenced was blood. The chain uses TRBV12-3 or TRBV12-4 and TRBJ2-5, with TRBD2 tentatively as D gene (7 bases match). In nucleotide form, the sequence is TGTGCCAGCACCCGGACGGGGGGCGGTCAAGAGACCCAGTACTTC. This sequence encodes CASTRTGGGQETQYF.